The TCR beta chain under discussion was sequenced for a study of blood T cell repertoires in COVID-19. Study details: Material from acute and convalescent COVID-19 was sourced from the United States, Italy and Spain. Sample material is recorded as cDNA or gDNA derived from T cells, B-cell-depleted T cells, or PBMCs.

Sequencing used immunoSEQ multiplex PCR; TCRdb keeps in-frame clones, though not all of them. Of about 290,000 clones listed, 70% to 90% are singletons. Germline V gives CDR1 ENHRY, CDR2 SYGVKD. The CDR3 runs to 14 residues. The V gene end was trimmed by 6 bases and the J gene end by 1 base; junction bases not matched to a gene: 3. The rearrangement uses TRBV10-3 and TRBJ1-1, with 9 nucleotides matching TRBD1. Sample: peripheral blood. This receptor was obtained from a woman aged 45-65 years with active or convalescent COVID-19. The CDR3 region has the DNA TGTGCCATCAGAGACAGGGGGGGGAACACTGAAGCTTTCTTT. Its translation is CAIRDRGGNTEAFF.